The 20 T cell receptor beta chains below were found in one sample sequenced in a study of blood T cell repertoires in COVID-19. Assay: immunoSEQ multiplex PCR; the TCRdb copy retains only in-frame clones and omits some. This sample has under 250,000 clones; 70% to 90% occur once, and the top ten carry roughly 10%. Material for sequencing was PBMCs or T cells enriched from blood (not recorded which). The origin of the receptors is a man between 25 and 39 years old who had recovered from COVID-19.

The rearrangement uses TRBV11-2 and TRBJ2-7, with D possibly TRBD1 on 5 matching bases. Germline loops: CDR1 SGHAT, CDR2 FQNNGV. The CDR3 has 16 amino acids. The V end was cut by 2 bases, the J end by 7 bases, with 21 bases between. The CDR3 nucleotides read TGTGCCAGCAGCTTAACCGTCGTTGGGCAGGGTGGGGAGCAGTACTTC. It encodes CASSLTVVGQGGEQYF.

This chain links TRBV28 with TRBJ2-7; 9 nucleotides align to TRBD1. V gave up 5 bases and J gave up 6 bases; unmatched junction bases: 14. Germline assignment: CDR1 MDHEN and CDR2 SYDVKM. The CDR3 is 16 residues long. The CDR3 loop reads CASSLVIGTGFVEQYF. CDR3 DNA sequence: TGTGCCAGCAGTCTGGTCATCGGGACAGGGTTTGTCGAGCAGTACTTC.

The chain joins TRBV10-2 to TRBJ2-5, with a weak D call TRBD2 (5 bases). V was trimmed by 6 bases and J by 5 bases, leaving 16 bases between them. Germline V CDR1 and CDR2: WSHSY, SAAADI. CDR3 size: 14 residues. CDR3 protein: CASRDLPGGETQYF. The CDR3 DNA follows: TGCGCCAGCAGGGACCTTCCCGGCGGGGAGACCCAGTACTTC.

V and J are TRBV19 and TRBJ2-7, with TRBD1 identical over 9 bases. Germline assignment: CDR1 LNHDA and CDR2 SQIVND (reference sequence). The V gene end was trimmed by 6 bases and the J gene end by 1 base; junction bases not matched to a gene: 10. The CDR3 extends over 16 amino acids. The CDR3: CASRYTGGASSYEQYF. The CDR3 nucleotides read TGTGCCAGTAGATATACAGGGGGCGCGTCTTCCTACGAGCAGTACTTC.

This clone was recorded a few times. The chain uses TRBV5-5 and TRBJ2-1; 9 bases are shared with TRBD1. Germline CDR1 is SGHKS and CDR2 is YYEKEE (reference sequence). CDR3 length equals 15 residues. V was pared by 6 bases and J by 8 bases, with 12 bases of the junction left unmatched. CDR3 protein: CASNPPGQGIYEQFF. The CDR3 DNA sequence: TGTGCCAGCAATCCGCCGGGACAGGGAATCTATGAGCAGTTCTTC. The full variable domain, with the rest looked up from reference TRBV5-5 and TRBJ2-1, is DAGVTQSPTHLIKTRGQQVTLRCSPISGHKSVSWYQQVLGQGPQFIFQYYEKEERGRGNFPDRFSARQFPNYSSELNVNALLLGDSALYLCASNPPGQGIYEQFFGPGTRLTVL.

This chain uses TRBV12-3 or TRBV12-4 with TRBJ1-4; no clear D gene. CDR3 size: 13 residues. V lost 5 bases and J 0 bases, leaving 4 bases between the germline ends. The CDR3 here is CASSLTTNEKLFF. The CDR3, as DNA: TGTGCCAGCAGTCTAACAACTAATGAAAAACTGTTTTTT.

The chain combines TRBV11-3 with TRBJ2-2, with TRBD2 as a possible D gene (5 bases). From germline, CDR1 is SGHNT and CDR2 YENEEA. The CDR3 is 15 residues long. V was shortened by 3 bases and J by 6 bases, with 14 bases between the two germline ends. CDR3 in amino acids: CASSFRGNGAGELFF. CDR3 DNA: TGTGCCAGCAGCTTTCGTGGGAACGGGGCCGGGGAGCTGTTTTTT.

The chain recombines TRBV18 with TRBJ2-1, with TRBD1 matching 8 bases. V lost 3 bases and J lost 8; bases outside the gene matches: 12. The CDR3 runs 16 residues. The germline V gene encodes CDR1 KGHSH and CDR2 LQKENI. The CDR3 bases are TGTGCCAGCTCACCTAATAACAGGGGGTATGGGGATGAGCAGTTCTTC. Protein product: CASSPNNRGYGDEQFF.

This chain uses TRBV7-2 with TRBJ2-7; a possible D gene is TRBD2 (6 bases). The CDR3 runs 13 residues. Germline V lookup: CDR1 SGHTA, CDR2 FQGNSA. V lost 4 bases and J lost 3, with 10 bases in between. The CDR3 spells CASSSVGGYEQYF. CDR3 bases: TGTGCCAGCAGCTCCGTGGGGGGCTACGAGCAGTACTTC.

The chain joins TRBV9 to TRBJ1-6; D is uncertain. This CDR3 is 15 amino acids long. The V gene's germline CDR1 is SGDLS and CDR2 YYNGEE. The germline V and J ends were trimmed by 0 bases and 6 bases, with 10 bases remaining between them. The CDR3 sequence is CASSVEVWLNSPLHF. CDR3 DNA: TGTGCCAGCAGCGTAGAAGTGTGGCTTAATTCACCCCTCCACTTT.

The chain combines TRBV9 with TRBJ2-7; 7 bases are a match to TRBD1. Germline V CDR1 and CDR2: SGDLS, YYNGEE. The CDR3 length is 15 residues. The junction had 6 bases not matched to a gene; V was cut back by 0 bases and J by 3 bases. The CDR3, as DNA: TGTGCCAGCAGCGTAGGAGAGGGGGCCATCTACGAGCAGTACTTC. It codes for CASSVGEGAIYEQYF.

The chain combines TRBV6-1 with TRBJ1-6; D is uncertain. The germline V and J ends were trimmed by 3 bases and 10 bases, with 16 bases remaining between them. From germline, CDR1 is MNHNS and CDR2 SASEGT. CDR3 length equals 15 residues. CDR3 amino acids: CASSEVRVERSPLHF. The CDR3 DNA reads TGTGCCAGCAGTGAGGTGAGGGTTGAACGATCACCCCTCCACTTT.

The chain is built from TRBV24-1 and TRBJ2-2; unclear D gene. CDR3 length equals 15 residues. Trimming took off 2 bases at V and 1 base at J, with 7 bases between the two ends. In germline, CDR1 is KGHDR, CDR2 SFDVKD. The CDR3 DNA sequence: TGTGCCACCAGTGATTGGCGCGGGAACACCGGGGAGCTGTTTTTT. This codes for CATSDWRGNTGELFF.

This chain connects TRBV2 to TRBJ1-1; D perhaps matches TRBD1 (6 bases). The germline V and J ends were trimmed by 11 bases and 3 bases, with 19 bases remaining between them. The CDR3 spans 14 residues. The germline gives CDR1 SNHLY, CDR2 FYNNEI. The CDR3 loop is CASRGSSRYTEAFF. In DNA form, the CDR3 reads TGTGCCTCCAGGGGTTCCTCTAGATACACTGAAGCTTTCTTT.

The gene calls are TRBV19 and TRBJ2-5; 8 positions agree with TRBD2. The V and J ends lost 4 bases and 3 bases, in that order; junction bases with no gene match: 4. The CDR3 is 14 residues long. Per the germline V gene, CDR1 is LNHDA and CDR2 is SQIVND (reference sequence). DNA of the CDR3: TGTGCCAGTAGTAATAGCGGGACCAAAGAGACCCAGTACTTC. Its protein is CASSNSGTKETQYF.

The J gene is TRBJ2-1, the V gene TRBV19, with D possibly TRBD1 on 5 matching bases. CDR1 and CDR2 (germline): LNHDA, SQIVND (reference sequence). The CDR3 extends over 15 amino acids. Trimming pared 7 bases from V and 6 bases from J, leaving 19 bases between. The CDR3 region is CASKLTAAGFNEQFF. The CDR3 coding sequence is TGTGCCAGTAAGTTGACCGCGGCAGGGTTCAATGAGCAGTTCTTC.

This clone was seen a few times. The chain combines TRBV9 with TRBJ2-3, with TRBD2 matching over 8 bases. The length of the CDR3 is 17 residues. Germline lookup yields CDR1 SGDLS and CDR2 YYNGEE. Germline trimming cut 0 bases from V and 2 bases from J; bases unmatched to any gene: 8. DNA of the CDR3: TGTGCCAGCAGCGTAGTTCTTAGCGGGACTACCACAGATACGCAGTATTTT. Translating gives CASSVVLSGTTTDTQYF.

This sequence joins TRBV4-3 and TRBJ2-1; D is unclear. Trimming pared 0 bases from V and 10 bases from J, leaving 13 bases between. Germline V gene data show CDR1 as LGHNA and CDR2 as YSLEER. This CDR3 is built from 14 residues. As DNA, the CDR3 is TGCGCCAGCAGCCAAGACAGGCCTTTACTCGAGCAGTTCTTC. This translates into CASSQDRPLLEQFF.

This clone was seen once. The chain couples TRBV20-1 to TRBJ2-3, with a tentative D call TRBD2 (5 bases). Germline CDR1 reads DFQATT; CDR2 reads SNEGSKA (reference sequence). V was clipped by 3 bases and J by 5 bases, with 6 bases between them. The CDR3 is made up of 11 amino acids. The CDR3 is CSASGEDTQYF. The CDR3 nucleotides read TGCAGTGCTAGCGGGGAAGATACGCAGTATTTT.

The CDR3 here is CASRGDRASGYTF. CDR3 coding DNA: TGTGCCAGCAGGGGTGACAGGGCATCTGGCTACACCTTC. The chain combines TRBV28 with TRBJ1-2; 7 bases match TRBD1. V shed 6 bases and J 7 bases; nucleotides not matched to a gene: 8. Germline CDR1 is MDHEN and CDR2 is SYDVKM. This CDR3 contains 13 residues.